This TCR beta chain is from a study of HIV-infected children after antiretroviral therapy interruption. Sample treatment: PENTA 11 planned treatment interruption arm or continuous ART arm. This clonotype was observed at least ten times. The CDR3 length is 15 residues. V lost 0 bases, J lost 7 bases, and 16 bases lay in between. Germline values: CDR1 SGHNT, CDR2 YYREEE (reference sequence). A 3' RACE protocol on RNA, with unique molecular identifiers, produced the TCR library. TCRdb reprocessed the 3' RACE reads via MiXCR and lists one record per CDR3 protein. The top ten hold 0.7% of the sample, which has fewer than 50,000 distinct CDR3 sequences, about 4.3% seen once.

The receptor comes from a pool of human donors with HIV. The chain combines TRBV5-4 with TRBJ1-2; D might be TRBD1 (5 bases). This sample comprised CD45RA+ CD4+ T cells from PBMCs, pooled from several time points, obtained from a donor given antiretroviral therapy, either interrupted or continuous. Subset reported: naive CD4+ CD45RA+ CD45RO- T cells. CDR3 protein: CASSLAGAKRFGYTF. CDR3 nucleotides: TGTGCCAGCAGCTTGGCTGGGGCAAAACGCTTTGGCTACACCTTC.